This T cell receptor beta chain was found in a study of T cell responses to AZD1222 COVID-19 vaccine. Germline-derived CDR1 and CDR2 are MNHEY and SVGEGT. This CDR3 is built from 11 residues. Between the trimmed V and J ends, which lost 4 bases and 10 bases, there was a span of 8 bases. Sequenced by immunoSEQ multiplex PCR; TCRdb stores in-frame clones only, minus some. The profile shows under 130,000 clones, roughly 88% of them singletons. This clonotype was sampled from an adult in good health. V gene TRBV6-2 or TRBV6-3 combines with J gene TRBJ2-4; D gene ambiguous. The specimen comprised peripheral blood, sampled on day 0 of AZD1222 vaccination. Written as DNA, the CDR3 is TGTGCCAGCAGTTTAATGAGTATTCAGTACTTC. Its protein product is CASSLMSIQYF.